This T cell receptor beta chain was recorded in a study of T cells and Merkel cell carcinoma outcomes. Study observations and caveats: Repertoire plus T-cell density reportedly predicted Merkel cell carcinoma outcomes.

Trimming cost V 0 bases and J 4 bases, with 13 bases left between them. Germline values: CDR1 GTSNPN, CDR2 SVGIG (reference sequence). This CDR3 spans 15 amino acids. About this clone itself: Its specificity is not known.

TCRdb keeps only in-frame clones here, not all; method: immunoSEQ multiplex PCR. The data show about 2,000 clones, with 92% seen just once and approximately 1.7% held by the top ten. This receptor was identified in a human donor with Merkel cell carcinoma. The source material was tumor tissue from Merkel cell carcinoma. The chain couples TRBV30 to TRBJ1-3; D gene unclear. CDR3 sequence: CAWSVPGTVGNTIYF. Written as DNA, the CDR3 is TGTGCCTGGAGTGTACCGGGTACGGTCGGAAACACCATATATTTT.